The source of this T cell receptor beta chain is a study of blood T cell repertoires in COVID-19. Study information: Sample material is recorded as cDNA or gDNA derived from T cells, B-cell-depleted T cells, or PBMCs.

Trimming pared 3 bases from V and 6 bases from J, leaving 9 bases between. This CDR3 has 13 amino acids. Germline-derived CDR1 and CDR2 are GTSNPN and SVGIG (reference sequence). Original methodology: From reference gene primer amplification, estimates of nucleated cell counts were derived. Using immunoSEQ multiplex PCR, the repertoire was profiled, and TCRdb retains in-frame clones only, with some absent. V, J and clone size are those of that table, while D and trimming were read from the DNA. The data contain hundreds of thousands of clones, less than 90% of them singletons. The sample consisted of peripheral blood. This chain joins TRBV30 and TRBJ1-6; the D is unclear. This TCR was sampled from a man in his forties with acute or convalescent COVID-19. CDR3 DNA sequence: TGTGCCTGGAGAAATCTTTTTAATTCACCCCTCCACTTT. The encoded protein is CAWRNLFNSPLHF. The whole variable domain, filled in from reference TRBV30 and TRBJ1-6, reads SQTIHQWPATLVQPVGSPLSLECTVEGTSNPNLYWYRQAAGRGLQLLFYSVGIGQISSEVPQNLSASRPQDRQFILSSKKLLLSDSGFYLCAWRNLFNSPLHFGNGTRLTVT.